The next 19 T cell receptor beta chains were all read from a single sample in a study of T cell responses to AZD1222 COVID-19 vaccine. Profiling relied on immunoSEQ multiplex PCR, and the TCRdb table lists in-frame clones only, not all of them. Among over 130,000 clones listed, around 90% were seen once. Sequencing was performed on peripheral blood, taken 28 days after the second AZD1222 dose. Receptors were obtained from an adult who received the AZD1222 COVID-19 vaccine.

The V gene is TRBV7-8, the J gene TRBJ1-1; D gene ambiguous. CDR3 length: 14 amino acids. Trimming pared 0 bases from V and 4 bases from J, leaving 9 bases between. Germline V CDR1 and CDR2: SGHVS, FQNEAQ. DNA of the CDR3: TGTGCCAGCAGCTTAGCGCCTGAGACCACTGAAGCTTTCTTT. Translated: CASSLAPETTEAFF.

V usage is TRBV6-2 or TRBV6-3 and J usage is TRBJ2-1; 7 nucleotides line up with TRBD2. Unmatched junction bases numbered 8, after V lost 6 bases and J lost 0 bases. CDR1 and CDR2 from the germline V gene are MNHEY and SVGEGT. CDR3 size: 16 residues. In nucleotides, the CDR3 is TGTGCCAGCAGCCCCATAGCGGGTCGCTCCTACAATGAGCAGTTCTTC. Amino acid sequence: CASSPIAGRSYNEQFF.

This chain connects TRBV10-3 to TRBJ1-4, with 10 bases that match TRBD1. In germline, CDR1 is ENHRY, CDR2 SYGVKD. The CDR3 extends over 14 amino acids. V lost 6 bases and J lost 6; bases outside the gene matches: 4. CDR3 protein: CAISSGTGDEKLFF. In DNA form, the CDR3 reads TGTGCCATCAGCTCCGGGACAGGGGATGAAAAACTGTTTTTT.

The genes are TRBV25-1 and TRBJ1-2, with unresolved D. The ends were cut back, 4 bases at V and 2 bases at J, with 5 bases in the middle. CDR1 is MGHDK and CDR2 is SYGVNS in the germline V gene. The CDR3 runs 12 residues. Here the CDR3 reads CASSVTNYGYTF. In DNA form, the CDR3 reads TGTGCCAGCAGTGTTACAAACTATGGCTACACCTTC.

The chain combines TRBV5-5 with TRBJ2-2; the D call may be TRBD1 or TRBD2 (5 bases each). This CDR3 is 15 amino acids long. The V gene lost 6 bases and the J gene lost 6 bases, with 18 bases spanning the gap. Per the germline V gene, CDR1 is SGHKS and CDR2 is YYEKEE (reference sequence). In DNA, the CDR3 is TGTGCCAGCACCCGGGGAAGCCGGGGCCCCGGGGAGCTGTTTTTT. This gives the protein CASTRGSRGPGELFF. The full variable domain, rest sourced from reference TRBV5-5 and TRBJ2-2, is DAGVTQSPTHLIKTRGQQVTLRCSPISGHKSVSWYQQVLGQGPQFIFQYYEKEERGRGNFPDRFSARQFPNYSSELNVNALLLGDSALYLCASTRGSRGPGELFFGEGSRLTVL.

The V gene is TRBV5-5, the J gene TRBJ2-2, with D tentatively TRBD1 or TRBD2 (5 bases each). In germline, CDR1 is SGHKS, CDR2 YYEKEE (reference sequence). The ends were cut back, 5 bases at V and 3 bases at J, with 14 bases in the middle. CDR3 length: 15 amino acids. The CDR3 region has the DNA TGTGCCAGCAGACCGGGACCGACCCACACCGGGGAGCTGTTTTTT. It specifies CASRPGPTHTGELFF.

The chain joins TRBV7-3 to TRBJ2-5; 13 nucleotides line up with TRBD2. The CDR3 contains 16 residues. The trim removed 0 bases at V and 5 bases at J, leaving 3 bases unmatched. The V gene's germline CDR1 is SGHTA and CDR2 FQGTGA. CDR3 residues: CASSLTGLAGVETQYF. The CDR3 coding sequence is TGTGCCAGCAGCTTAACTGGACTAGCGGGAGTTGAGACCCAGTACTTC.

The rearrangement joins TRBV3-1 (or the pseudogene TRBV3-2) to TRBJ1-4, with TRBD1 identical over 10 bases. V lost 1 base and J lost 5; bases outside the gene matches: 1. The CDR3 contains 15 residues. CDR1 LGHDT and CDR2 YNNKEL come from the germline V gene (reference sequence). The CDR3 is CASSQGTGGNEKLFF. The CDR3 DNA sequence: TGTGCCAGCAGCCAAGGGACAGGGGGGAATGAAAAACTGTTTTTT.

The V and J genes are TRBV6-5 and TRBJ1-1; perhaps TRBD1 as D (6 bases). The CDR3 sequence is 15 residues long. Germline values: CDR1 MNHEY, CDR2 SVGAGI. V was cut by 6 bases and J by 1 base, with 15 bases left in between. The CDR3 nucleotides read TGTGCCAGCAGCCCAGCCCAGACAGGGAACACTGAAGCTTTCTTT. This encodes CASSPAQTGNTEAFF.

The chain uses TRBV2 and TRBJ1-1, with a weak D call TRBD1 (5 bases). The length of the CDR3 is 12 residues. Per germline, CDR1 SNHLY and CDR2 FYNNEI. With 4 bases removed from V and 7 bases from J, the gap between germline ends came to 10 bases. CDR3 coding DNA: TGTGCCAGCAGTGGGGGGAAGGATGAAGCTTTCTTT. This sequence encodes CASSGGKDEAFF. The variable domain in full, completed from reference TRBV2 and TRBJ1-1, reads EPEVTQTPSHQVTQMGQEVILRCVPISNHLYFYWYRQILGQKVEFLVSFYNNEISEKSEIFDDQFSVERPDGSNFTLKIRSTKLEDSAMYFCASSGGKDEAFFGQGTRLTVV.

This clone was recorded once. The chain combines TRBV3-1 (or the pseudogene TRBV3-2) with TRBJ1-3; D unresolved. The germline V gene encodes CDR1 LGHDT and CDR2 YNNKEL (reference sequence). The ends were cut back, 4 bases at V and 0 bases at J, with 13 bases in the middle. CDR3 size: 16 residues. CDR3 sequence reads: CASSPAHQSSGNTIYF. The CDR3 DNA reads TGTGCCAGCAGCCCGGCCCATCAGAGCTCTGGAAACACCATATATTTT.

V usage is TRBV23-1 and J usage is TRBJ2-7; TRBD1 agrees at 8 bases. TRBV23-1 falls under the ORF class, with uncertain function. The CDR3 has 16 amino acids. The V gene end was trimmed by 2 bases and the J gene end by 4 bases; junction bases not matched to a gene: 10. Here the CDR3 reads CASSQSWRTGKYEQYF. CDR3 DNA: TGCGCCAGCAGTCAAAGTTGGCGGACAGGGAAATACGAGCAGTACTTC.

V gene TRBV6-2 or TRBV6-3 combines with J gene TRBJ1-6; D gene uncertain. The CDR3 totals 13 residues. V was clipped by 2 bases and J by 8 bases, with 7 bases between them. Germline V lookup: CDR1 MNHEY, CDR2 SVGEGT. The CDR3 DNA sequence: TGTGCCAGCAGTTACGCCCCGGATTCACCCCTCCACTTT. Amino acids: CASSYAPDSPLHF.

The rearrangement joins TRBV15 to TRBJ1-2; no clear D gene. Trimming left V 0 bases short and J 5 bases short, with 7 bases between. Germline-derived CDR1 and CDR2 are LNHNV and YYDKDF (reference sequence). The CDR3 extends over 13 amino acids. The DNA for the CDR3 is TGTGCCACCAGCAGAGATCAGCAGTATGGCTACACCTTC. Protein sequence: CATSRDQQYGYTF.

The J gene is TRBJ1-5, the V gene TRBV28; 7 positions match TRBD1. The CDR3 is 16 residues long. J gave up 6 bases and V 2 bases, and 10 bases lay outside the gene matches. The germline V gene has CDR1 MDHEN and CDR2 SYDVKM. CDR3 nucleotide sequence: TGTGCCAGCAGTTTAGTCGGGACAGCGATTTCTCAGCCCCAGCATTTT. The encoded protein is CASSLVGTAISQPQHF. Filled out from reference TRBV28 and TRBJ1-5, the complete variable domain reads DVKVTQSSRYLVKRTGEKVFLECVQDMDHENMFWYRQDPGLGLRLIYFSYDVKMKEKGDIPEGYSVSREKKERFSLILESASTNQTSMYLCASSLVGTAISQPQHFGDGTRLSIL.

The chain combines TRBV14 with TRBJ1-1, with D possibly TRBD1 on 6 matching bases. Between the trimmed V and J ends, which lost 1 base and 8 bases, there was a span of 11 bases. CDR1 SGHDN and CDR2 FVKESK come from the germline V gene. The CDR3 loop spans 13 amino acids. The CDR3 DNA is TGTGCCAGCAGCCAAGTTCGCGGGGGCGAAGCTTTCTTT. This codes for CASSQVRGGEAFF.

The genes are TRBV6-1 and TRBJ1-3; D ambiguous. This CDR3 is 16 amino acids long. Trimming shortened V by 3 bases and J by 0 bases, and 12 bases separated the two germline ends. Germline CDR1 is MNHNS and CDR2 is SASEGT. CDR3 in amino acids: CASSDSSQLSGNTIYF. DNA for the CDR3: TGTGCCAGCAGTGACAGTAGCCAACTCTCTGGAAACACCATATATTTT.

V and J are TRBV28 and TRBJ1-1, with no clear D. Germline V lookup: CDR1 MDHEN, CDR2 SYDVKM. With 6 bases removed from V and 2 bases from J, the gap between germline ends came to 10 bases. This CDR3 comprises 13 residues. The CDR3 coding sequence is TGTGCCAGCAGCGTCCCCTACAACACTGAAGCTTTCTTT. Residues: CASSVPYNTEAFF.

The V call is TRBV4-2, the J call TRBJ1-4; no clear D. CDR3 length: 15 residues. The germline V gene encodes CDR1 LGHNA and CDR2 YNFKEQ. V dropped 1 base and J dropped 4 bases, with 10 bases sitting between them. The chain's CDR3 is CASSQAGTGNEKLFF. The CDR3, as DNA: TGTGCCAGCAGCCAAGCAGGTACGGGTAATGAAAAACTGTTTTTT.